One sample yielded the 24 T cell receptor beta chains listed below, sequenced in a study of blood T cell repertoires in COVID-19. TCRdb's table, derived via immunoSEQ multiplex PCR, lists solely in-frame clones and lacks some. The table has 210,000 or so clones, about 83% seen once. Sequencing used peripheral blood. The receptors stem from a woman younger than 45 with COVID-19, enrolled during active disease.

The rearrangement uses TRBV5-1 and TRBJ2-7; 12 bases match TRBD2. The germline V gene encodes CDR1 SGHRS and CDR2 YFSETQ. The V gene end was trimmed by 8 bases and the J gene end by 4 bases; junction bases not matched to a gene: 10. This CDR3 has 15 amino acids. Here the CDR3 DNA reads TGCGCCAGTTTAGACGAGACTAGCGGGAGTTACGAGCAGTACTTC. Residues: CASLDETSGSYEQYF.

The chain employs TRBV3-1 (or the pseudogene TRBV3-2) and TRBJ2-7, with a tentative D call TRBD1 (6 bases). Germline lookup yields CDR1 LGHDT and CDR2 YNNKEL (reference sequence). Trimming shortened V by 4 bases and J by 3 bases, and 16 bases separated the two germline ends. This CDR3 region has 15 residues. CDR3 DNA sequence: TGTGCCAGCAGCCTTATCGGACAGTCCCGCTACGAGCAGTACTTC. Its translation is CASSLIGQSRYEQYF.

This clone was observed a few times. As DNA, the CDR3 is TGTGCCTGGAGTGGATTACAGGGGGGCTCCTACGAGCAGTACTTC. It yields the protein CAWSGLQGGSYEQYF. This chain links TRBV30 with TRBJ2-7; TRBD1 aligns across 8 bases. The CDR3 has 15 amino acids. The germline gives CDR1 GTSNPN, CDR2 SVGIG (reference sequence). J gave up 0 bases and V 1 base, and 5 bases lay outside the gene matches.

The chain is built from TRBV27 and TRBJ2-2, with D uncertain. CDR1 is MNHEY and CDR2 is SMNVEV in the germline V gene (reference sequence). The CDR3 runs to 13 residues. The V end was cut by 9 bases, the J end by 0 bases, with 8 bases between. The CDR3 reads CASRHPNTGELFF. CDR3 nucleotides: TGTGCCAGTCGACACCCGAACACCGGGGAGCTGTTTTTT.

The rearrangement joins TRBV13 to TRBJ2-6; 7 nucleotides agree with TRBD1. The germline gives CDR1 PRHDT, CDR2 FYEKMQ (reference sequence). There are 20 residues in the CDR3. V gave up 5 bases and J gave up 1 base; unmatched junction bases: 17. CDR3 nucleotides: TGTGCCAGCAGCCCCAATGACTACGGGACAGCTGGTTCTGGGGCCAACGTCCTGACTTTC. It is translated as CASSPNDYGTAGSGANVLTF.

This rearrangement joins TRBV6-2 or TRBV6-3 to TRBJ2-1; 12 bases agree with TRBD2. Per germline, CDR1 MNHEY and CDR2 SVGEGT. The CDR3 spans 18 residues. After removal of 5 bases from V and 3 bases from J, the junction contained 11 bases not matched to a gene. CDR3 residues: CASSGLGTSGPHYNEQFF. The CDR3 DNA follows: TGTGCCAGCAGTGGCCTCGGGACTAGCGGGCCACACTACAATGAGCAGTTCTTC.

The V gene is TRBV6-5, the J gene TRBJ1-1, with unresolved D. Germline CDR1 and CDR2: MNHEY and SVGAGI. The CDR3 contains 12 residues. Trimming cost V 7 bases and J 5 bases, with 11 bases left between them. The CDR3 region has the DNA TGTGCCAGCAAGACTGGGTGGACTGAAGCTTTCTTT. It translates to CASKTGWTEAFF.

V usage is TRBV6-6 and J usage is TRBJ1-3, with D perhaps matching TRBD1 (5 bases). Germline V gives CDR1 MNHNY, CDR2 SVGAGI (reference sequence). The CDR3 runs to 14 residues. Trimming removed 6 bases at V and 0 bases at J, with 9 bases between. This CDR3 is CASSPDSSGNTIYF. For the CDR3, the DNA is TGTGCCAGCAGCCCAGACAGCTCTGGAAACACCATATATTTT.

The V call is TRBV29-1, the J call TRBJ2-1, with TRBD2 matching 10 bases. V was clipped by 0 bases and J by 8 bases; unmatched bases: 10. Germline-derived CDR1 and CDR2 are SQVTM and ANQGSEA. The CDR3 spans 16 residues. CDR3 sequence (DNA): TGCAGCGTTGAAGATCTGGCTAGCGGGAGAAACGATGAGCAGTTCTTC. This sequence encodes CSVEDLASGRNDEQFF.

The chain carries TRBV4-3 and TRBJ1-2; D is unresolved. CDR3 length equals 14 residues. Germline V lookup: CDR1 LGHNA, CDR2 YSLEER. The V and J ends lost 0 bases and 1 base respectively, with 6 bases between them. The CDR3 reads CASSQDVDNYGYTF. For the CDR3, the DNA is TGCGCCAGCAGCCAAGATGTAGATAACTATGGCTACACCTTC.

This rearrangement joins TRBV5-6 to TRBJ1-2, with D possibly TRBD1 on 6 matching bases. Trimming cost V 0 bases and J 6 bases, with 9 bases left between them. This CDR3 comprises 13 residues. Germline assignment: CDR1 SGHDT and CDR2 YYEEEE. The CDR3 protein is CASSLGSGDGYTF. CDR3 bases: TGTGCCAGCAGCTTGGGGTCAGGGGATGGCTACACCTTC.

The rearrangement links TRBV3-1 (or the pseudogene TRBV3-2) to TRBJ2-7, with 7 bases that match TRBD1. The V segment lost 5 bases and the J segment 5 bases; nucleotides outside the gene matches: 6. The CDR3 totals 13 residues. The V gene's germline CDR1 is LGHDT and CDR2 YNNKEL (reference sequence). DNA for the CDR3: TGTGCCAGCAGCGCAGCGACAGGGAACGAGCAGTACTTC. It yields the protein CASSAATGNEQYF.

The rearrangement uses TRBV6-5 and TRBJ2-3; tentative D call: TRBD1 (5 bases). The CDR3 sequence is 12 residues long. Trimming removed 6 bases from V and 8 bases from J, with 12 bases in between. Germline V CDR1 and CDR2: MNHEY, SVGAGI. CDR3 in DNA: TGTGCCAGCAGGCAGACAGAAGGTACGCAGTATTTT. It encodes CASRQTEGTQYF.

The chain's CDR3 is CASSRGTSGSYEQYF. The CDR3 DNA reads as TGTGCCAGCAGCCGGGGGACTAGCGGGAGTTACGAGCAGTACTTC. V gene TRBV3-1 (or the pseudogene TRBV3-2) combines with J gene TRBJ2-7; 14 bases agree with TRBD2. V was clipped by 4 bases and J by 4 bases; unmatched bases: 3. Germline assignment: CDR1 LGHDT and CDR2 YNNKEL (reference sequence). This CDR3 spans 15 amino acids.

CDR3 nucleotide sequence: TGTGCCAGTAGTTCCCGGACTAGCGGGGGGGCGGGTAATGAGCAGTTCTTC. Amino acids: CASSSRTSGGAGNEQFF. The chain recombines TRBV19 with TRBJ2-1; 15 bases match TRBD2. This CDR3 is built from 17 residues. After removal of 5 bases from V and 7 bases from J, the junction contained 9 bases not matched to a gene. Germline loops: CDR1 LNHDA, CDR2 SQIVND (reference sequence).

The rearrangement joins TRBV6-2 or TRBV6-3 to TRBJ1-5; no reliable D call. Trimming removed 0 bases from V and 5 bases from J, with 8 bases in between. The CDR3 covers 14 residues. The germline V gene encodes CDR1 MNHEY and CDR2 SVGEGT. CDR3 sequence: CASSYSTAYQPQHF. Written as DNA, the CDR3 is TGTGCCAGCAGTTACTCTACAGCCTATCAGCCCCAGCATTTT.

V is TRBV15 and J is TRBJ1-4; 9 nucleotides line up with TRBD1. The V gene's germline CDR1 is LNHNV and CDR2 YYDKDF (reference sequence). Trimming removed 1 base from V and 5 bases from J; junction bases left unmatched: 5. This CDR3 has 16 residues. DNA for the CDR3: TGTGCCACCAGCAGAGCCACTGGACAGGGGAATGAAAAACTGTTTTTT. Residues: CATSRATGQGNEKLFF.

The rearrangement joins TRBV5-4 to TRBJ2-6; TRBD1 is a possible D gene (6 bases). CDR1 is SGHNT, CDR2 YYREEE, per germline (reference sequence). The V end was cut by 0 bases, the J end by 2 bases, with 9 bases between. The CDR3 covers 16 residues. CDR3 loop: CASSLEQGTGANVLTF. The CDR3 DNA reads TGTGCCAGCAGCTTGGAACAGGGTACTGGGGCCAACGTCCTGACTTTC. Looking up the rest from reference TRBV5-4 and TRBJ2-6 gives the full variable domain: ETGVTQSPTHLIKTRGQQVTLRCSSQSGHNTVSWYQQALGQGPQFIFQYYREEENGRGNFPPRFSGLQFPNYSSELNVNALELDDSALYLCASSLEQGTGANVLTFGAGSRLTVL.

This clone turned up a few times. The CDR3 DNA reads TGTGCCAGCAGCTCCCAGGGTCCAGATACGCAGTATTTT. This codes for CASSSQGPDTQYF. The V and J genes are TRBV7-9 and TRBJ2-3; the D gene is possibly TRBD1 (5 bases). This CDR3 has 13 residues. V lost 4 bases and J 4 bases, leaving 9 bases between the germline ends. Germline lookup yields CDR1 SEHNR and CDR2 FQNEAQ (reference sequence). The whole variable domain, remainder taken from reference TRBV7-9 and TRBJ2-3, is DTGVSQNPRHKITKRGQNVTFRCDPISEHNRLYWYRQTLGQGPEFLTYFQNEAQLEKSRLLSDRFSAERPKGSFSTLEIQRTEQGDSAMYLCASSSQGPDTQYFGPGTRLTVL.

The DNA for the CDR3 is TGTGCCTGGAGGGGAAGGGGGGGATACACTGAAGCTTTCTTT. Translation: CAWRGRGGYTEAFF. The chain couples TRBV30 to TRBJ1-1, with D tentatively TRBD1 (6 bases). This CDR3 is 14 amino acids long. V dropped 3 bases and J dropped 3 bases, with 14 bases sitting between them. Germline V gene sequence: CDR1 GTSNPN, CDR2 SVGIG (reference sequence). The full variable domain, rest sourced from reference TRBV30 and TRBJ1-1, is SQTIHQWPATLVQPVGSPLSLECTVEGTSNPNLYWYRQAAGRGLQLLFYSVGIGQISSEVPQNLSASRPQDRQFILSSKKLLLSDSGFYLCAWRGRGGYTEAFFGQGTRLTVV.

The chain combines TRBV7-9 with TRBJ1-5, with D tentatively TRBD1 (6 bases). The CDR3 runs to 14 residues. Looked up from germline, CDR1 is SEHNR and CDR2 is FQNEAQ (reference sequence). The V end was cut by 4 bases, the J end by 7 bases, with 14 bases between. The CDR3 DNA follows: TGTGCCAGCAGCTCGTCACAGGGCCACCAGCCCCAGCATTTT. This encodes CASSSSQGHQPQHF. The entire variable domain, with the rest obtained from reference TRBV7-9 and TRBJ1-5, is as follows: DTGVSQNPRHKITKRGQNVTFRCDPISEHNRLYWYRQTLGQGPEFLTYFQNEAQLEKSRLLSDRFSAERPKGSFSTLEIQRTEQGDSAMYLCASSSSQGHQPQHFGDGTRLSIL.

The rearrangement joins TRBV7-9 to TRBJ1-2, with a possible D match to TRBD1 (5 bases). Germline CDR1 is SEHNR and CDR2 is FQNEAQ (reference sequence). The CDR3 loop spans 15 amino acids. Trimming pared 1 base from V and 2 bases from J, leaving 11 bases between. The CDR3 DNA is TGTGCCAGCAGCTTAGATGGGGCGAAGAACTATGGCTACACCTTC. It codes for CASSLDGAKNYGYTF.

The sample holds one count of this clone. CDR3 sequence (DNA): TGTGCCAGCAGCTTAGCGGTGGACACTAACTATGGCTACACCTTC. Its protein is CASSLAVDTNYGYTF. V is TRBV7-2 and J is TRBJ1-2; D might be TRBD1 (5 bases). The length of the CDR3 is 15 residues. The V gene lost 0 bases and the J gene lost 0 bases, with 8 bases spanning the gap. Germline values: CDR1 SGHTA, CDR2 FQGNSA.

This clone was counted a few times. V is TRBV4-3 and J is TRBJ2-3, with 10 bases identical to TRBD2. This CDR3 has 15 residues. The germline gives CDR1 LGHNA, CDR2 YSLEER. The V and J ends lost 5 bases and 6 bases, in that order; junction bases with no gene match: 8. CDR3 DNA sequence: TGCGCCAGCAGCGACAAGCGGGAGGGTAGGGATACGCAGTATTTT. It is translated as CASSDKREGRDTQYF.